The entry below gives a single T cell receptor (beta chain) sequence along with its context. This entry comes from a study of T-cell reconstitution after alpha-beta-depleted transplantation in children. Researchers prepared the TCRbeta library using unique molecular identifiers, the study reports. In TCRdb, the PCR reads were re-called with MiXCR into one record per CDR3 protein. This table has about 610,000 distinct CDR3 sequences, about 11% appearing once. Trimming took 0 bases from V and 1 from J; bases not matched to a gene: 18. Germline-derived CDR1 and CDR2 are SGHDN and FVKESK. The CDR3 is made up of 21 amino acids.

The sequencing used PBMCs from the stem cell graft donor, collected from the stem cell graft. The chain uses TRBV14 and TRBJ2-1, with 7 bases lining up with TRBD2. The clonotype was recovered from a human donor who donated a stem cell graft to a child with acute myeloid leukemia. Written as DNA, the CDR3 is TGTGCCAGCAGCCAAGATGAAATAGTAGCGGGCCCCCCAATGTCCTACAATGAGCAGTTCTTC. This encodes CASSQDEIVAGPPMSYNEQFF.